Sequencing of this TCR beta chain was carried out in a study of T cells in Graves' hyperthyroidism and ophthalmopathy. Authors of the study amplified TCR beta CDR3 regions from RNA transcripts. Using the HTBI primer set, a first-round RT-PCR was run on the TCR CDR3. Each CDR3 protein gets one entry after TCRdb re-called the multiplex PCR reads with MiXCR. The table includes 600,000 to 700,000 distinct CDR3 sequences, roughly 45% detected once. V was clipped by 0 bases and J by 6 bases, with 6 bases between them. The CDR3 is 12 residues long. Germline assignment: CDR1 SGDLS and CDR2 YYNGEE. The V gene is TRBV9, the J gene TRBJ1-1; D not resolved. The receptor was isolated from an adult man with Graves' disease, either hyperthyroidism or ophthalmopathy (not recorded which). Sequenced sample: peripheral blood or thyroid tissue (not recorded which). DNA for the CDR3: TGTGCCAGCAGCGTAGGTGACGCTGAAGCTTTCTTT. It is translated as CASSVGDAEAFF.